This T cell receptor (beta chain) stems from a study of T cell changes during pregnancy in multiple sclerosis. Germline assignment: CDR1 GTSNPN and CDR2 SVGIG (reference sequence). This CDR3 is 12 amino acids long. J was trimmed by 6 bases and V by 4 bases; bases with no gene match: 3. Repertoires were generated with immunoSEQ multiplex PCR, while TCRdb's copy carries only in-frame clones and drops some. The table lists over 45,000 clones, around 90% of them singletons. This sequence originates from a female donor with multiple sclerosis, enrolled in a pregnancy study. V usage is TRBV30 and J usage is TRBJ1-2; 9 bases align to TRBD1. The sequencing here drew on CD4+ T cells from peripheral blood mononuclear cells, taken in the second trimester of pregnancy. CDR3 in amino acids: CAWTRTGDGYTF. The CDR3 region has the DNA TGTGCCTGGACCCGGACAGGGGATGGCTACACCTTC.